This TCR beta chain was sequenced in a study of blood T cell repertoires in COVID-19. At the level of the study: Sites across the United States, Italy and Spain contributed samples from acute and convalescent COVID-19.

With 6 bases clipped from V and 0 bases from J, the junction kept 7 bases outside the gene matches. The CDR3 has 14 residues. Germline V lookup: CDR1 SQVTM, CDR2 ANQGSEA. Authors' analysis steps: Amplification from reference gene primers served as the basis for estimated nucleated cell counts. Sequencing was performed with immunoSEQ multiplex PCR; in TCRdb, only in-frame clones are kept and a portion is missing. Clonal size and the V and J genes are those of that table, whereas D and trimming came from the DNA. This sample has 150,000 to 200,000 clones, with 80% found just once. The chain recombines TRBV29-1 with TRBJ1-1; 7 nucleotides match TRBD1. The receptor comes from a man between 65 and 85 years old with active or convalescent COVID-19. The specimen sequenced was peripheral blood. This chain's CDR3 is CSVDPGQMNTEAFF. CDR3 bases: TGCAGCGTGGACCCGGGACAGATGAACACTGAAGCTTTCTTT.